Below are 7 T cell receptor beta chains sequenced from a single sample in a study of T cells in localized non-small cell lung cancer. Some clones are missing from TCRdb's copy, which holds only in-frame ones; the method was immunoSEQ multiplex PCR. In the table there are about 51,000 clones, under 90% of which are singletons. The material was peripheral blood mononuclear cells, obtained before any cancer treatment. The receptors were gathered from a man aged 40 to 70 with stage III lung adenocarcinoma.

V usage is TRBV5-1 and J usage is TRBJ2-3, with 7 bases matching TRBD1. The CDR3 is 15 residues long. In germline, CDR1 is SGHRS, CDR2 YFSETQ. With V trimmed by 4 bases and J by 7 bases, 12 bases remained unmatched. CDR3 nucleotides: TGCGCCAGCAGCCTACGACAGGGATCCCCGAATACGCAGTATTTT. Its translation: CASSLRQGSPNTQYF.

The chain combines TRBV19 with TRBJ2-3; a weak D match, TRBD2 (6 bases). V was clipped by 6 bases and J by 4 bases, with 17 bases between them. The CDR3 contains 15 residues. The germline gives CDR1 LNHDA, CDR2 SQIVND (reference sequence). The CDR3 nucleotides read TGTGCCAGTAGCATCGGGACTTTTGACGCAGATACGCAGTATTTT. It yields the protein CASSIGTFDADTQYF.

The chain joins TRBV4-1 to TRBJ2-7; D is undetermined. This CDR3 is 14 amino acids long. The germline V gene has CDR1 MGHRA and CDR2 YSYEKL. Trimming cost V 0 bases and J 3 bases, with 9 bases left between them. The CDR3 is CASSQEVLDYEQYF. The CDR3 region has the DNA TGCGCCAGCAGCCAAGAAGTGTTAGACTACGAGCAGTACTTC.

This clone came up a few times. The J gene is TRBJ2-2, the V gene TRBV11-2, with D unresolved. From germline, CDR1 is SGHAT and CDR2 FQNNGV. This CDR3 has 14 residues. V was cut by 2 bases and J by 1 base, with 5 bases left in between. The CDR3 region has the DNA TGTGCCAGCAGCTTAATGAGGAACACCGGGGAGCTGTTTTTT. Its translation is CASSLMRNTGELFF.

V usage is TRBV6-6 and J usage is TRBJ2-7; D call uncertain. V was cut by 5 bases and J by 3 bases, with 14 bases left in between. The germline V gene has CDR1 MNHNY and CDR2 SVGAGI (reference sequence). The CDR3 covers 14 residues. The CDR3 spells CASSDPTKSYEQYF. The DNA for the CDR3 is TGTGCCAGCAGTGACCCGACAAAGAGCTACGAGCAGTACTTC.

Worth noting for this clone: The identical CDR3 is also encoded by other nucleotide sequences in the sample. The gene calls are TRBV6-5 and TRBJ1-6; D gene unclear. V dropped 6 bases and J dropped 5 bases, with 11 bases sitting between them. Germline CDR1 reads MNHEY; CDR2 reads SVGAGI. CDR3 length: 14 residues. CDR3 region: CASSFRTDNSPLHF. The CDR3 DNA sequence: TGTGCCAGCAGCTTCCGGACTGATAATTCACCCCTCCACTTT.

This clone occurred a few times. The V call is TRBV9, the J call TRBJ2-7; the D gene could be TRBD1 or TRBD2 (5 bases each). Germline CDR1 is SGDLS and CDR2 is YYNGEE. Trimming removed 0 bases at V and 9 bases at J, with 16 bases between. There are 14 residues in the CDR3. Written as DNA, the CDR3 is TGTGCCAGCAGCGTAGGAGGGCAGGGAGAGTGGCAGTACTTC. Protein product: CASSVGGQGEWQYF.